Listed below are T cell receptor beta chains from one sample, sequenced in a study of T cells in Graves' hyperthyroidism and ophthalmopathy. TCRdb recomputed calls from the multiplex PCR reads with MiXCR, one row per CDR3 protein. Among 550,000 to 700,000 distinct CDR3 sequences, just over 45% were seen once, and the ten largest hold 19%. What was sequenced was peripheral blood or thyroid tissue (not recorded which). The receptor source for this set is an adult woman with Graves' disease, either hyperthyroidism or ophthalmopathy (not recorded which). CDR3s include the opening cysteine and the closing phenylalanine or tryptophan. The D gene is left open where the match is weak. Only part of the rows carry a size: once, few, many, or a class if the clone is expanded.

D	size	V	J	DNA	CDR3
.	many	TRBV6-6	TRBJ1-6	TGTGCCAGCACCGAAAATTCACCCCTCCACTTT	CASTENSPLHF
.	.	TRBV2	TRBJ2-5	TGTGCCAGCCTAGGGGTACAAGAGACCCAGTACTTC	CASLGVQETQYF
TRBD1	.	TRBV19	TRBJ2-6	TGTGCCAGTAGTATGACAGGGGGCACCTATGGGGCCAACGTCCTGACTTTC	CASSMTGGTYGANVLTF
.	many	TRBV25-1	TRBJ1-1	TGTGCCAGCAGTGAAGGTGGGGTGAACACTGAAGCTTTCTTT	CASSEGGVNTEAFF
TRBD1	.	TRBV7-9	TRBJ2-5	TGTGCCAGCAGCTTAGAGTCATCCGGGACAGGGAGAGGTGAGACCCAGTACTTC	CASSLESSGTGRGETQYF
.	.	TRBV2	TRBJ2-5	TGTGCCAGCAGTGACACAACTACCCAAGAGACCCAGTACTTC	CASSDTTTQETQYF
.	.	TRBV11-2	TRBJ2-2	TGTGCCAGGATCGCCGGGGAGCTGTTTTTT	CARIAGELFF
TRBD1	many	TRBV10-3	TRBJ1-1	TGTGCCATCAAGAGGGACAGGGAAGCTTTCTTT	CAIKRDREAFF
.	.	TRBV20-1	TRBJ1-5	TGCAGTGCTTCGACTAGCGGGAGCCAGACCCAGCATTTT	CSASTSGSQTQHF
.	.	TRBV2	TRBJ1-5	TGTGCCAGCAGTGAACCCCAGCATTTT	CASSEPQHF
.	many	TRBV12-3/TRBV12-4	TRBJ1-5	TGTGCCAGCAGTTTCGGGGGGCTCAATCAGCCCCAGCATTTT	CASSFGGLNQPQHF
.	.	TRBV7-9	TRBJ1-6	TGTGCCAGCAGCACTTTACCCCTCCACTTT	CASSTLPLHF
.	.	TRBV7-9	TRBJ2-7	TGTGCCAGCAGCCTCCGAAGGGAGTCCCTTTGGGAGCAGTACTTC	CASSLRRESLWEQYF
.	.	TRBV28	TRBJ2-7	TGTGCCAGCAGTTTGGGACCGCAAAGGGACTACGAGCAGTACTTC	CASSLGPQRDYEQYF
.	.	TRBV7-2	TRBJ2-7	TGTGCCAGCAGCTTAAGTGGAATGTACGAGCAGTACTTC	CASSLSGMYEQYF
TRBD2	few	TRBV29-1	TRBJ2-5	TGCAGCGTTGTGACGGGAGGGCCGTGGGAGACCCAGTACTTC	CSVVTGGPWETQYF
.	many	TRBV29-1	TRBJ1-1	TGCAGCGCGGAGGTTTCATCTGAAGCTTTCTTT	CSAEVSSEAFF
.	many	TRBV5-1	TRBJ1-2	TGCGCCAGCGGCGGTTCAAGGGGGAAAGGCTACACCTTC	CASGGSRGKGYTF
TRBD1	.	TRBV2	TRBJ1-1	TGTGCCAGCGGCAAGGAAGGACAGGGAAACACTGAAGCTTTCTTT	CASGKEGQGNTEAFF
TRBD2	few	TRBV2	TRBJ2-1	TGTGCCAGCAAGAGAGGGGGGACTAGCGGGATTCGTGAGCAGTTCTTC	CASKRGGTSGIREQFF
.	many	TRBV19	TRBJ2-1	TGTGCCAGTAGTAAAGGTGGGGCAAACAATGAGCAGTTCTTC	CASSKGGANNEQFF
.	.	TRBV2	TRBJ1-2	TGTGCCAGCAGTGACCCAACAGGGAACTATGGCTACACCTTC	CASSDPTGNYGYTF
TRBD2	.	TRBV9	TRBJ2-7	TGTGCCAGCAGCGGATCCCGGGAGGGCTCCCGCGAGCAGTACTTC	CASSGSREGSREQYF
.	many	TRBV9	TRBJ1-1	TGTGCCAGCAGCCCATCGATCCAGGGGATGGTGGCGAACACTGAAGCTTTCTTT	CASSPSIQGMVANTEAFF
.	many	TRBV5-8	TRBJ2-7	TGTGCCAGCAGCCCTAGGTCCAGCTCCTACGAGCAGTACTTC	CASSPRSSSYEQYF
TRBD1	.	TRBV10-3	TRBJ2-7	TGTGCCATCAGTGAATGGGACAGGGTAGCCGAGCAGTACTTC	CAISEWDRVAEQYF
.	many	TRBV20-1	TRBJ1-1	TGCAGTGCTCCTCCCCCGATGGGCACTGAAGCTTTCTTT	CSAPPPMGTEAFF
TRBD1	many	TRBV6-6	TRBJ2-7	TGTGCCAGCAGTAATCAGGGGGCCTACGAGCAGTACTTC	CASSNQGAYEQYF
.	many	TRBV13	TRBJ1-1	TGTGCCAGCAGCTTAGCGGCAGGGACCACTGAAGCTTTCTTT	CASSLAAGTTEAFF
.	.	TRBV5-1	TRBJ2-7	TGCGCCAGCAGCTTGGTTAGCGGAGGCAACTACGAGCAGTACTTC	CASSLVSGGNYEQYF
TRBD1	.	TRBV18	TRBJ1-5	TGTGCCAGCTCACTCGGCACAGGGGGGTATCAGCCCAAGCATTTT	CASSLGTGGYQPKHF
.	.	TRBV20-1	TRBJ1-2	TGCAGTTCCGACCAGGGGAGATCCTATGGCTACACCTTC	CSSDQGRSYGYTF
TRBD1	once	TRBV29-1	TRBJ1-1	TGCAGCGTTGATGGGACAGGGCATGAAGCTTTCTTT	CSVDGTGHEAFF